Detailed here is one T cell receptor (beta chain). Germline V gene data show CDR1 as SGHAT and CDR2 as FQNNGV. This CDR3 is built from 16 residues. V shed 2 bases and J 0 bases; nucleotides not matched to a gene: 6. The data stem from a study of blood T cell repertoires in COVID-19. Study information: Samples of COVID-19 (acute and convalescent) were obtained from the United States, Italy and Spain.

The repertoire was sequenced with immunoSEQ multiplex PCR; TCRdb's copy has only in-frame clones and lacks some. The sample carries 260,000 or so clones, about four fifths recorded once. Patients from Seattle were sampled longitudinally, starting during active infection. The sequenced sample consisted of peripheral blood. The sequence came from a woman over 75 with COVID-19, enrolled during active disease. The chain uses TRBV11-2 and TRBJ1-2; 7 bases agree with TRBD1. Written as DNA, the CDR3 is TGTGCCAGCAGCTTATGGGACAGTGGGCCTAACTATGGCTACACCTTC. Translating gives CASSLWDSGPNYGYTF.